The 2 T cell receptor beta chains in this list originate from one sample, sequenced in a study of cytomegalovirus exposure and HLA in healthy donors. Use of 60 Vbeta and 13 Jbeta primers characterized the PCR. The method was immunoSEQ multiplex PCR; TCRdb's version includes in-frame clones alone and lacks a portion of them. The sample totals approximately 120,000 clones. Material for sequencing was PBMCs. The receptors were sampled from a man under 40 in good health and CMV-seronegative.

This CDR3 reads CAWSGTSRIYEQYF. DNA for the CDR3: TGTGCCTGGAGTGGGACATCTCGAATCTACGAGCAGTACTTC. The chain carries TRBV30 and TRBJ2-7, with D perhaps TRBD1 (5 bases). The V gene's germline CDR1 is GTSNPN and CDR2 SVGIG (reference sequence). The V end was cut by 1 base, the J end by 3 bases, with 13 bases between. The CDR3 is 14 amino acids. The full variable domain, in which reference TRBV30 and TRBJ2-7 provide the parts outside the CDR3, is SQTIHQWPATLVQPVGSPLSLECTVEGTSNPNLYWYRQAAGRGLQLLFYSVGIGQISSEVPQNLSASRPQDRQFILSSKKLLLSDSGFYLCAWSGTSRIYEQYFGPGTRLTVT.

V is TRBV6-5 and J is TRBJ1-1; a weak D match, TRBD1 (5 bases). The V gene's germline CDR1 is MNHEY and CDR2 SVGAGI. The ends were cut back, 7 bases at V and 0 bases at J, with 9 bases in the middle. This CDR3 has 13 residues. CDR3 protein: CASNPGVNTEAFF. CDR3 sequence (DNA): TGTGCCAGCAACCCGGGGGTGAACACTGAAGCTTTCTTT.